A selection of T cell receptor beta chains follows, all from one sample in a study of shared T cell receptors in the human thymus. Profiled with immunoSEQ multiplex PCR; TCRdb holds only in-frame clones, not every one. The sample has approximately 490,000 clones, approximately 78% seen once. The same sample was also studied in work on human thymus T cells.

Sequences were obtained from thymocytes. The source of these receptors is a boy under two years old with a congenital heart defect. Each CDR3 is given with its conserved first and last residue. A D gene is named only where the DNA matches it firmly. The listing skips clone size in some rows; elsewhere it reads once, few, many or a size class.

DNA: TGTGCCAGCAGTCACGGACAGGGCTGCTACGAGCAGTACTTC; CDR3: CASSHGQGCYEQYF; D: TRBD1; J: TRBJ2-7; V: TRBV6-5; length: 14; size: few
DNA: TGTGCCAGCAAGACCCTTTTCTTCGGGACTGATGGCTACACCTTC; CDR3: CASKTLFFGTDGYTF; D: NA; J: TRBJ1-2; V: TRBV27; length: 15; size: once
DNA: TGTGCCAGCAGTTCGGGAGGCTCGCGGGAGGGCCGGGAGACCCAGTACTTC; CDR3: CASSSGGSREGRETQYF; D: TRBD2; J: TRBJ2-5; V: TRBV27; length: 17; size: NA
DNA: TGTGCCAGCGGACAGGGGGCTAGCTCCTACAATGAGCAGTTCTTC; CDR3: CASGQGASSYNEQFF; D: TRBD1; J: TRBJ2-1; V: TRBV25-1; length: 15; size: NA
DNA: TGTGCCACCAGCGGTACGGACAGGGGGCGCCTGGCTGGAAACACCATATATTTT; CDR3: CATSGTDRGRLAGNTIYF; D: TRBD1; J: TRBJ1-3; V: TRBV15; length: 18; size: NA
DNA: TGTGCCATCAGCAGCTATGACATCGGACAGGGGGCGAGGGAGCAGTACTTC; CDR3: CAISSYDIGQGAREQYF; D: TRBD1; J: TRBJ2-7; V: TRBV10-3; length: 17; size: once
DNA: TGTGCCAGCAGTTGCCTTGCCGGGAGGGCCGAGTACAATGAGCAGTTCTTC; CDR3: CASSCLAGRAEYNEQFF; D: TRBD2; J: TRBJ2-1; V: TRBV28; length: 17; size: NA
DNA: TGTGCCAGCAGCTTACTTGGGAGAGGCGAGCAGTACTTC; CDR3: CASSLLGRGEQYF; D: NA; J: TRBJ2-7; V: TRBV11-1; length: 13; size: NA
DNA: TGTGCCAGCAGCCGGGACAGGGGTTGGGATCAGCCCCAGCATTTT; CDR3: CASSRDRGWDQPQHF; D: TRBD1; J: TRBJ1-5; V: TRBV7-9; length: 15; size: once
DNA: TGTGCCAGCAGCTTAGCCTCGGGGCCGGGACAGCCTTCCTACGAGCAGTACTTC; CDR3: CASSLASGPGQPSYEQYF; D: TRBD1; J: TRBJ2-7; V: TRBV7-2; length: 18; size: NA
DNA: TGTGCCAGCAGCCCAGACGGGGAGCAGTACTTC; CDR3: CASSPDGEQYF; D: NA; J: TRBJ2-5; V: TRBV7-9; length: 11; size: NA
DNA: TGTGCCAGCTCACCCCGCGCCAAGACTAGCGGGAGGGCCAACAGCAATGAGCAGTTCTTC; CDR3: CASSPRAKTSGRANSNEQFF; D: TRBD2; J: TRBJ2-1; V: TRBV18; length: 20; size: NA
DNA: TGCAGCGTTGAAGATACAGGGGGCAACTACGAGCAGTACTTC; CDR3: CSVEDTGGNYEQYF; D: TRBD1; J: TRBJ2-7; V: TRBV29-1; length: 14; size: NA
DNA: TGTGCCAGCAGTGAAGCCGGGGTGAAGGGCGGGAAGGTATCAGAGACCCAGTACTTC; CDR3: CASSEAGVKGGKVSETQYF; D: NA; J: TRBJ2-5; V: TRBV2; length: 19; size: NA
DNA: TGTGCCAGCAGTCCCCAGAGCGGGAGGGGCAATGGCAATGAGCAGTTCTTC; CDR3: CASSPQSGRGNGNEQFF; D: TRBD2; J: TRBJ2-1; V: TRBV6-4; length: 17; size: NA
DNA: TGTGCCAGTAGTATGGTGGGACAGAGAAATCAGCCCCAGCATTTT; CDR3: CASSMVGQRNQPQHF; D: TRBD1; J: TRBJ1-5; V: TRBV19; length: 15; size: NA
DNA: TGTGCCAGCAGTTACTCGGGGGGTGGCACTAATGAAAAACTGTTTTTT; CDR3: CASSYSGGGTNEKLFF; D: NA; J: TRBJ1-4; V: TRBV6-5; length: 16; size: once
DNA: TGTGCCAGGGGGCTGGGGAGGAAGATAGAGACCCAGTACTTC; CDR3: CARGLGRKIETQYF; D: NA; J: TRBJ2-5; V: TRBV28; length: 14; size: NA
DNA: TGTGCCAGCAGCTTGGGGTCGTATTCCGGGGACAGGGGTAACTATGGCTACACCTTC; CDR3: CASSLGSYSGDRGNYGYTF; D: TRBD1; J: TRBJ1-2; V: TRBV5-5; length: 19; size: NA